Listed below are T cell receptor beta chains from one sample, sequenced in a study of blood T cell repertoires in COVID-19. Produced via immunoSEQ multiplex PCR; TCRdb's table is partial and in-frame only. The sample has fewer than 350,000 clones, roughly nine tenths seen once. The source material was peripheral blood. The receptor source for this set is a woman younger than 45 with COVID-19, enrolled during active disease. Both conserved end residues are part of each CDR3. The D gene is left open where the match is weak. Not every row has a clone size; where given, it reads once, few, many or a size class.

V gene,J gene,CDR3 length,D gene,clone size,CDR3 DNA,CDR3 protein
TRBV7-9,TRBJ1-2,15,TRBD1,.,TGTGCCAGCAGCTTAGCGGGACAGGGAAACTATGGCTACACCTTC,CASSLAGQGNYGYTF
TRBV3-1/TRBV3-2,TRBJ1-2,14,.,few,TGTGCCAGCAGCCACGTTGGGGCCGGCTATGGCTACACCTTC,CASSHVGAGYGYTF
TRBV28,TRBJ2-3,17,TRBD2,.,TGTGCCAGCAGTTTGTTCTCTAGCGGGGGTCGCACAGATACGCAGTATTTT,CASSLFSSGGRTDTQYF
TRBV3-1/TRBV3-2,TRBJ2-6,16,TRBD1,.,TGTGCCAGCAGCCAAGGGACAGGCTCTGGGGCCAACGTCCTGACTTTC,CASSQGTGSGANVLTF
TRBV18,TRBJ1-1,13,.,.,TGTGCCAGCTCACCAACCACAGGGTCTGAAGCTTTCTTT,CASSPTTGSEAFF
TRBV4-2,TRBJ2-7,17,TRBD2,.,TGTGCCAGCAGCCACGTAAGCGGGACTAGCGGGACTTACGAGCAGTACTTC,CASSHVSGTSGTYEQYF
TRBV20-1,TRBJ2-1,11,.,.,TGCAGTGCTAGAGATGGCTATGAGCAGTTCTTC,CSARDGYEQFF
TRBV5-4,TRBJ2-1,11,.,.,TGTGCCAGCAGCTTTTCGGATGAGCAGTTCTTC,CASSFSDEQFF
TRBV11-2,TRBJ1-1,12,.,.,TGTGCCAGCAGCTTAGTGGGCTACGGAGCTTTCTTT,CASSLVGYGAFF
TRBV7-9,TRBJ2-2,17,.,.,TGTGCCAGCAGGCCTGAGGCTGGACGGGGTAACACCGGGGAGCTGTTTTTT,CASRPEAGRGNTGELFF
TRBV6-5,TRBJ2-1,15,.,.,TGTGCCAGCAGTTACATGGCAGGGGCCTACAATGAGCAGTTCTTC,CASSYMAGAYNEQFF
TRBV4-2,TRBJ2-3,19,TRBD2,.,TGTGCCAGCAGCCAAGAAGGTTCGCTGACTCGGGGGGGCACAGATACGCAGTATTTT,CASSQEGSLTRGGTDTQYF
TRBV24-1,TRBJ2-5,15,.,.,TGTGCCACCAGTGATTCAGGCTTGGGGCGGGAGACCCAGTACTTC,CATSDSGLGRETQYF
TRBV5-1,TRBJ2-5,15,TRBD2,once,TGCGCCAGCAGCTCGGGACTAGCAGGCCAAGAGACCCAGTACTTC,CASSSGLAGQETQYF
TRBV6-6,TRBJ2-4,16,TRBD2,.,TGTGCCAGCAGTTACTCTGCGGGGGGGCCCGAAAACATTCAGTACTTC,CASSYSAGGPENIQYF
TRBV5-1,TRBJ1-1,16,.,.,TGCGCCAGCAGCTCCGCTGACATCTCCCTGAACACTGAAGCTTTCTTT,CASSSADISLNTEAFF
TRBV3-1/TRBV3-2,TRBJ1-5,17,TRBD1,.,TGTGCCAGCAGCCACGAACGACAGGGGGCGATAAATCAGCCCCAGCATTTT,CASSHERQGAINQPQHF
TRBV10-2,TRBJ2-1,14,.,.,TGCGCCAGCAGTGAAAGCGGCTCCTACAATGAGCAGTTCTTC,CASSESGSYNEQFF
TRBV4-2,TRBJ2-1,16,TRBD2,.,TGTGCCAGCAGCCAGTCTGCGGGGGGGCCTGACAATGAGCAGTTCTTC,CASSQSAGGPDNEQFF
TRBV6-5,TRBJ1-2,13,.,once,TGTGCCAGCAGTTACTCGAGCGCGGGTGGCTACACCTTC,CASSYSSAGGYTF
TRBV2,TRBJ2-1,11,.,.,TGTGCCAGTGCGGGTGGTAATGAGCAGTTCTTC,CASAGGNEQFF
TRBV9,TRBJ1-4,13,.,.,TGTGCCAGCAGCCCCGTTTGGGGCGAAAAACTGTTTTTT,CASSPVWGEKLFF
TRBV2,TRBJ2-5,15,TRBD2,.,TGTGCCAGCAACCTAAGGAGGGGAGCGGGGGAGACCCAGTACTTC,CASNLRRGAGETQYF
TRBV27,TRBJ2-7,14,TRBD1,.,TGTGCCAGCAGTTTCGGACAGGGCTCGGGGGAGCAGTACTTC,CASSFGQGSGEQYF
TRBV6-5,TRBJ1-1,13,TRBD1,.,TGTGCCAGCAGTTACTCGACAGGGATACAAGCTTTCTTT,CASSYSTGIQAFF
TRBV7-8,TRBJ1-1,13,.,.,TGTGCCAGCAGCTTGAACGGGGGCACTGAAGCTTTCTTT,CASSLNGGTEAFF
TRBV3-1/TRBV3-2,TRBJ2-2,14,TRBD1,.,TGTGCCAGCAGCCGACAGGGGGCTATCGGGGAGCTGTTTTTT,CASSRQGAIGELFF
TRBV6-6,TRBJ1-3,15,TRBD1,.,TGTGCCAGCAGCTACGACAGGGTTGTCGGAAACACCATATATTTT,CASSYDRVVGNTIYF
TRBV20-1,TRBJ2-1,13,TRBD2,.,TGCAGTGCTAGTGGGACTAGCGGCCCCGAGCAGTTCTTC,CSASGTSGPEQFF
TRBV28,TRBJ2-7,15,.,.,TGTGCCAGCAGAATTACCCGGGCCAGGGGGGACGAGCAGTACTTC,CASRITRARGDEQYF
TRBV29-1,TRBJ2-5,14,TRBD1,.,TGCAGCGTTCATCGGGACAGGGGGACGGAGACCCAGTACTTC,CSVHRDRGTETQYF
TRBV27,TRBJ2-7,13,.,.,TGTGCCAGCAGTTTACAGGGGTCCTACGAGCAGTACTTC,CASSLQGSYEQYF
TRBV28,TRBJ1-6,14,.,once,TGTGCCAGCAACGGGGATCAAAATAATTCACCCCTCCACTTT,CASNGDQNNSPLHF
TRBV3-1/TRBV3-2,TRBJ2-1,13,.,.,TGTGCCAGCATGTGGGGGGCCTACAATGAGCAGTTCTTC,CASMWGAYNEQFF
TRBV5-6,TRBJ1-5,15,.,once,TGTGCCAGCAGCTTGGGAGGGATCGGCAATCAGCCCCAGCATTTT,CASSLGGIGNQPQHF
TRBV5-6,TRBJ1-2,13,.,.,TGTGCCAGCAGTCCCCAGGGAATCGGTGGCTACACCTTC,CASSPQGIGGYTF
TRBV29-1,TRBJ1-5,14,.,.,TGCAGCGTTGGCGGGGGTAGGAGCAATCAGCCCCAGCATTTT,CSVGGGRSNQPQHF
TRBV7-7,TRBJ2-7,13,.,once,TGTGCCAGCAGCTCCGCCGGGTCCTACGAGCAGTACTTC,CASSSAGSYEQYF
TRBV5-1,TRBJ1-4,16,.,.,TGCGCCAGCAGCTCGATCCCGCAGGATGGGAATGAAAAACTGTTTTTT,CASSSIPQDGNEKLFF
TRBV9,TRBJ2-1,15,.,.,TGTGCCAGCAGCGTACTGGGAGGCTCCTACAATGAGCAGTTCTTC,CASSVLGGSYNEQFF
TRBV25-1,TRBJ1-1,15,TRBD1,.,TGTGCCAGCAGTGAAGACTGGACAGGGAACACTGAAGCTTTCTTT,CASSEDWTGNTEAFF
TRBV5-5,TRBJ2-1,15,TRBD1,.,TGTGCCAGCAGTCAGGAGACAGGGGCCTACAATGAGCAGTTCTTC,CASSQETGAYNEQFF
TRBV19,TRBJ2-1,12,.,.,TGTGCCAGTAGTATCAGGGGCGGCGAGCAGTTCTTC,CASSIRGGEQFF
TRBV2,TRBJ2-3,12,.,.,TGTGCCAGCCGGACAGCCACAGATACGCAGTATTTT,CASRTATDTQYF
TRBV15,TRBJ2-1,16,TRBD1,.,TGTGCCACCAGCAGTGGACCCGGGACAGGGGCCAATGAGCAGTTCTTC,CATSSGPGTGANEQFF
TRBV5-1,TRBJ2-3,20,TRBD2,.,TGCGCCAGCAGCTTGGCCGGAGCGGATAGCGGGGGGCCGAGTACAGATACGCAGTATTTT,CASSLAGADSGGPSTDTQYF